This T cell receptor beta chain came from a study of T cells in Graves' hyperthyroidism and ophthalmopathy. Study-level findings and limits: Before onset, ophthalmopathy was predicted by the model a median roughly 6.8 months earlier. A 13 V-J signature model discriminated ophthalmopathy versus stable hyperthyroidism.

Uncontrolled infection, other autoimmune disease, pregnancy or lactation barred patients from enrollment. The CDR3 consists of 15 residues. Germline V gene lookup returns CDR1 LNHDA and CDR2 SQIVND (reference sequence). Trimming shortened V by 3 bases and J by 4 bases, and 13 bases separated the two germline ends. Amplified TCR beta CDR3 regions came from RNA transcripts. The study used the HTBI primer set for a first-round RT-PCR of the TCR CDR3. TCRdb ran MiXCR on the multiplex PCR reads and lists one entry per CDR3 protein. The table includes about 600,000 distinct CDR3 sequences, around 14% detected once. This clonotype has just a few counts. Its cognate antigen is unknown.

Sample: blood. This TCR was sampled from a woman aged 18 to 35 with Graves' ophthalmopathy. The chain recombines TRBV19 with TRBJ2-1; D may be TRBD2 (6 bases). CDR3 DNA sequence: TGTGCCAGTAGTATCCGGGACTGGTCATACAATGAGCAGTTCTTC. Its translation is CASSIRDWSYNEQFF. Full variable domain (missing parts from reference TRBV19 and TRBJ2-1): DGGITQSPKYLFRKEGQNVTLSCEQNLNHDAMYWYRQDPGQGLRLIYYSQIVNDFQKGDIAEGYSVSREKKESFPLTVTSAQKNPTAFYLCASSIRDWSYNEQFFGPGTRLTVL.